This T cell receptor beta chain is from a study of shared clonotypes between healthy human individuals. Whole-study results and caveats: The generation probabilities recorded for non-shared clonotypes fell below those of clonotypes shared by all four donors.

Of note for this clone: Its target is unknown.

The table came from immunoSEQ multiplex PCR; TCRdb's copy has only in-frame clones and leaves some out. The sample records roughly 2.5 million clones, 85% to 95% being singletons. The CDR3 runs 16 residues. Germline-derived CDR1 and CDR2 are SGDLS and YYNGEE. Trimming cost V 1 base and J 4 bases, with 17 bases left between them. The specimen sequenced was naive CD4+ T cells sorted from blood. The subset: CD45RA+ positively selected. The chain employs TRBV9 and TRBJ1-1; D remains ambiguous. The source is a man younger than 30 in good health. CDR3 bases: TGTGCCAGCAGCGTATCCGGAGGAAGGTTGATCACTGAAGCTTTCTTT. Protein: CASSVSGGRLITEAFF.